A selection of T cell receptor beta chains follows, all from one sample in a study of T cells in Graves' hyperthyroidism and ophthalmopathy. TCRdb re-derived calls from the multiplex PCR reads in MiXCR, one entry per CDR3 protein. The sample lists about 400,000 distinct CDR3 sequences; roughly 13% were seen once. The sequenced sample was blood. The receptors originated from a woman under 30 with Graves' hyperthyroidism. Both conserved end residues are part of each CDR3. The D gene is left open where the match is weak. Clone sizes are given selectively: once, few, many, or a class where the clone is expanded.

D gene,clone size,J gene,V gene,CDR3 DNA,CDR3 protein
TRBD2,.,TRBJ2-1,TRBV7-8,TGTGCCAGCAGCTTAGTGGTGGCTAGCGGGAGTTTCAATGAGCAGTTCTTC,CASSLVVASGSFNEQFF
.,many,TRBJ1-1,TRBV4-3,TGCGCCAGCAGCCAAGAGCGTGGCACTGAAGCTTTCTTT,CASSQERGTEAFF
TRBD1,.,TRBJ2-1,TRBV9,TGTGCCAGCGGCCGAGGGGACAGGGGGAGTGAGCAGTTCTTC,CASGRGDRGSEQFF
.,many,TRBJ2-2,TRBV2,TGTGCCAGTCCACTACCAGACTACCAGATCACCGGGGAGCTGTTTTTT,CASPLPDYQITGELFF
.,many,TRBJ2-1,TRBV18,TGTGCCAGCTCACCGGACTGGGCCCGGAACAATGAGCAGTTCTTC,CASSPDWARNNEQFF
TRBD1,few,TRBJ1-2,TRBV20-1,TGCAGTGCAAAGCCCCCGGGACAGCCGAACTATGGCTACACCTTC,CSAKPPGQPNYGYTF
TRBD2,few,TRBJ2-1,TRBV7-9,TGTGCCAGCAGCGCCTCTAGCGGGAGGGCCAGTGAGCAGTTCTTC,CASSASSGRASEQFF
.,many,TRBJ2-1,TRBV3-1,TGTGCCAGCAGCCAAGAAGTAGGAGCCGAGCAGTTCTTC,CASSQEVGAEQFF
TRBD2,.,TRBJ2-3,TRBV20-1,TGCAGTGCTGGGGGGACTAGCGGGCGGGCAGATACGCAGTATTTT,CSAGGTSGRADTQYF
TRBD2,many,TRBJ2-1,TRBV28,TGTGCCAGCAGTCGCCCAAATTCCGGGACTAGCGGGAGGGGCAATGAGCAGTTCTTC,CASSRPNSGTSGRGNEQFF
.,few,TRBJ1-2,TRBV6-1,TGTGCCAGTAATAAACAGGGCAACTATGGCTACACCTTC,CASNKQGNYGYTF
TRBD1,many,TRBJ1-1,TRBV3-1,TGTGCCAGCAACCAGGGGGGGAACACTGAAGCTTTCTTT,CASNQGGNTEAFF
.,many,TRBJ1-1,TRBV28,TGTGCCAGCAGTTCAGGAGTTTTAGAGGACACTGAAGCTTTCTTT,CASSSGVLEDTEAFF
.,many,TRBJ1-4,TRBV28,TGTGCCGGCAAAGGGTGGGATGAAAAACTGTTTTTT,CAGKGWDEKLFF
TRBD2,.,TRBJ2-1,TRBV10-3,TGTGCCATCAGTGAAACTAGCGGGAATCTAGGTGAGCAGTTCTTC,CAISETSGNLGEQFF
.,.,TRBJ2-1,TRBV20-1,TGCAGTGCTAGGAGGTTTGACTTTTGGTTCTTC,CSARRFDFWFF
TRBD1,many,TRBJ2-1,TRBV27,TGTGCCAGCAGCCGACAGGGGCCTTTGGATGAGCAGTTCTTC,CASSRQGPLDEQFF
TRBD1,many,TRBJ2-5,TRBV28,TGTGCCAGCAGCGGACAGGGGGCGATGGGAGAGACCCAGTACTTC,CASSGQGAMGETQYF
.,many,TRBJ2-7,TRBV6-5,TGTGCCAGCAGTTACATATCTGGCGGAGCAGAGCAGTACTTC,CASSYISGGAEQYF
TRBD1,many,TRBJ2-1,TRBV2,TGTGCCAGCAGTGTGACAGGGGGGCAGTTCTTC,CASSVTGGQFF
.,many,TRBJ2-3,TRBV9,TGTGCCAGCAGCTTCTCTGGTGGCGGCACAGATACGCAGTATTTT,CASSFSGGGTDTQYF
TRBD2,few,TRBJ2-7,TRBV20-1,TGCAGTGCTAGACGGCCTGGGAGCGGGAGGTCCGAGCAGTACTTC,CSARRPGSGRSEQYF
.,.,TRBJ1-1,TRBV4-2,TGTGCCAGCAGCCATCCGGAACGGGGGAGCACTGAAGCTTTCTTT,CASSHPERGSTEAFF
.,.,TRBJ2-7,TRBV11-2,TGTGCCAGCAGCTCTCACATGAGACTCTCCCCGGACTACGAGCAGTACTTC,CASSSHMRLSPDYEQYF
TRBD1,many,TRBJ1-6,TRBV27,TGTGCCAGCAGTGGACAGGGGAGGGGTTCACCCCTCCACTTT,CASSGQGRGSPLHF
TRBD2,many,TRBJ2-1,TRBV4-2,TGTGCCAGCAGCCAAGATGCTAGCGGGGGACGTTACAATGAGCAGTTCTTC,CASSQDASGGRYNEQFF
.,many,TRBJ2-7,TRBV28,TGTGCCAGCAGTTTCGGTGGGGGAAGCGGGGAGCAGTACTTC,CASSFGGGSGEQYF
TRBD1,few,TRBJ1-5,TRBV19,TGTGCCAGTAGTATACAGGGGGCATATCAGCCCCAGCATTTT,CASSIQGAYQPQHF
TRBD1,many,TRBJ2-5,TRBV20-1,TGCAGTGCTCACAGGGGGCGCGTAGAGACCCAGTACTTC,CSAHRGRVETQYF
.,many,TRBJ2-7,TRBV20-1,TGCAGTGCTGGAACCGGGGCTTACGAGCAGTACTTC,CSAGTGAYEQYF
.,.,TRBJ2-3,TRBV11-1,TGTGCCAGCAGCTTACCCAACACAGATACGCAGTATTTT,CASSLPNTDTQYF
.,.,TRBJ1-4,TRBV7-2,TGTGCCAGCAGCTCGACAGTGATCAATGAAAAACTGTTTTTT,CASSSTVINEKLFF
.,.,TRBJ2-1,TRBV9,TGTGCCAGCAGCGTCCGCCAACCCCTCCCGGGCAACTACAATGAGCAGTTCTTC,CASSVRQPLPGNYNEQFF
.,.,TRBJ1-3,TRBV10-3,TGTGCCATCAGACCAGGAGACTCTGGAAACACCATATATTTT,CAIRPGDSGNTIYF
.,few,TRBJ1-2,TRBV19,TGTGCCAGTAGTCTGTGGGCGGCTAACTATGGCTACACCTTC,CASSLWAANYGYTF
.,.,TRBJ2-1,TRBV5-5,TGTGCCAGCAGCTTAACAGCTAACTCCTACAATGAGCAGTTCTTC,CASSLTANSYNEQFF
.,.,TRBJ1-2,TRBV28,TGTGCCAGCAGATTTCCCTTCCGGGACACTAACTATGGCTACACCTTC,CASRFPFRDTNYGYTF
.,many,TRBJ2-5,TRBV15,TGTGCCACCAGCAGAGGCCGAACGACCCTGGGGGATTTAGCCGACCAAGAGACCCAGTACTTC,CATSRGRTTLGDLADQETQYF
TRBD2,many,TRBJ2-7,TRBV20-1,TGCAGTGCTAGTCCCCGGACTAGCGGGAGGGCCGGGTACGAGCAGTACTTC,CSASPRTSGRAGYEQYF
.,many,TRBJ2-7,TRBV28,TGTGCCAGCAGTTTCAAGGACAGAGTCCTCCACGAGCAGTACTTC,CASSFKDRVLHEQYF
.,once,TRBJ2-7,TRBV11-2,TGTGCCAGCAGTTTCGGCAGGGCCTCCTACGAGCAGTACTTC,CASSFGRASYEQYF
.,many,TRBJ2-3,TRBV11-2,TGTGCCAGCAGTTTTGGACTAATGGGAAATACGCAGTATTTT,CASSFGLMGNTQYF
.,.,TRBJ1-6,TRBV20-1,TGCAGTGCTGGTGAGGATTCACCCCTCCACTTT,CSAGEDSPLHF
TRBD2,many,TRBJ2-1,TRBV20-1,TGCAGTGCTACAGGCGGGAGGGTAAACAATGAGCAGTTCTTC,CSATGGRVNNEQFF
TRBD2,many,TRBJ2-2,TRBV28,TGTGCCAGCTCCGGAGCGGGGAACGTGAACGGGGAGCTGTTTTTT,CASSGAGNVNGELFF
.,few,TRBJ2-1,TRBV9,TGTGCCAGCAGCCTCCGACGGACCTTCTCCTACAATGAGCAGTTCTTC,CASSLRRTFSYNEQFF